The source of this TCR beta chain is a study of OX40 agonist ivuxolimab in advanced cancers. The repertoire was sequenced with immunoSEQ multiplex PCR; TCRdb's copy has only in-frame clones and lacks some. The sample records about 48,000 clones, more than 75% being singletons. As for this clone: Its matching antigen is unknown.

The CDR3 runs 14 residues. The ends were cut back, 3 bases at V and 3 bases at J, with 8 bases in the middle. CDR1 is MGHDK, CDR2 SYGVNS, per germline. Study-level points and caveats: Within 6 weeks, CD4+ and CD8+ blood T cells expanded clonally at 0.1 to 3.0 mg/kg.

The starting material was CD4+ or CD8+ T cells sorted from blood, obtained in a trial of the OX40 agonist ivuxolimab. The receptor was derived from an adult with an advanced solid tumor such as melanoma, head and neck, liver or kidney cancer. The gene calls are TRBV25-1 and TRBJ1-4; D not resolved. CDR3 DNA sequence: TGTGCCAGCAGTGAGGGTTACCCTAATGAAAAACTGTTTTTT. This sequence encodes CASSEGYPNEKLFF.